What follows is one T cell receptor beta chain and its context. Healthy bone marrow donors made up the donors. At the time of sampling, donors were nominally healthy, though unrecorded immune exposures were likely. This PCR relied on a set of 60 Vbeta primers and 13 Jbeta primers. Here immunoSEQ multiplex PCR was the method, and the copy in TCRdb shows in-frame clones only, minus some. The sample has about 160,000 clones, approximately 83% seen once. The record originates from a study of cytomegalovirus exposure and HLA in healthy donors. V was clipped by 0 bases and J by 5 bases, with 15 bases between them. The CDR3 spans 16 residues. Germline V lookup: CDR1 SGDLS, CDR2 YYNGEE.

J is TRBJ1-5 and V is TRBV9; D is unresolved. The sample was PBMCs. This sequence originates from a woman between 18 and 29 years old in good health and CMV-seronegative. The chain's CDR3 is CASSVDPHTADQPQHF. The CDR3 coding sequence is TGTGCCAGCAGCGTAGACCCCCATACAGCGGATCAGCCCCAGCATTTT. The variable domain in full, completed from reference TRBV9 and TRBJ1-5, reads DSGVTQTPKHLITATGQRVTLRCSPRSGDLSVYWYQQSLDQGLQFLIQYYNGEERAKGNILERFSAQQFPDLHSELNLSSLELGDSALYFCASSVDPHTADQPQHFGDGTRLSIL.